This TCR beta chain was sequenced in a study of blood T cell repertoires in COVID-19. At the level of the study: Samples came from the United States, Italy and Spain, spanning acute and convalescent COVID-19.

The length of the CDR3 is 11 residues. Germline assignment: CDR1 DFQATT and CDR2 SNEGSKA (reference sequence). Using immunoSEQ multiplex PCR, the repertoire was profiled, and TCRdb retains in-frame clones only, with some absent. The sample comprises tens of thousands of clones, around four fifths of which are singletons, and approximately 44% rests with the top ten. Sequenced input: peripheral blood. The receptor was derived from a woman of 80 years or more with acute or convalescent COVID-19. The chain joins TRBV20-1 to TRBJ1-2, with 10 bases fitting TRBD1. CDR3 sequence reads: CRQGTGDDYTF. In DNA, the CDR3 is TGCAGGCAGGGGACAGGGGACGACTACACCTTC.